The TCR beta chain described here comes from a study of shared clonotypes between healthy human individuals. The table came from immunoSEQ multiplex PCR; TCRdb's copy has only in-frame clones and leaves some out. Here the sample spans 2 million to 3 million clones, 93% being singletons. Both subsets, CD45RA+ naive and CD45RA-negative memory, were split from the CD4+ cells. Germline-derived CDR1 and CDR2 are MNHEY and SMNVEV (reference sequence). CDR3 length: 16 residues. The junction had 7 bases not matched to a gene; V was cut back by 2 bases and J by 4 bases. The sequenced sample consisted of naive CD4+ T cells from PBMCs. The subset was: CD45RA+ positively selected. The sequence derives from a man between 18 and 29 years old in good health. Some clones in this sample may be carry-over from other donors' samples. The chain employs TRBV27 and TRBJ2-3; 9 positions agree with TRBD2. CDR3 bases: TGTGCCAGCAGTTTAAGGGCTAGCGGGATCTCAGATACGCAGTATTTT. As protein: CASSLRASGISDTQYF.